These T cell receptor beta chains were read from a single sample in a study of beta chain features in type 1 diabetes. Assay: immunoSEQ multiplex PCR; the TCRdb copy retains only in-frame clones and omits some. The sample records under 900,000 clones, about a sixth being singletons. The sample consisted of naive CD4+ T cells from blood. Source of these receptors: a woman under 30 in good health. Both conserved end residues are part of each CDR3. D genes are given only for firm matches. The size of a clone is reported for some rows only, either as once, few or many, or as a class for expanded clones.

j_gene,d_gene,v_gene,abundance,CDR3nt,CDR3aa
TRBJ2-7,TRBD1,TRBV4-2,few,TGTGCCAGCAGCCAAGACGGCAGGGGGTACGAGCAGTACTTC,CASSQDGRGYEQYF
TRBJ2-1,TRBD2,TRBV18,.,TGTGCCAGCTCACCACCGACTAGCGGGAGGTCGCAGTTCTTC,CASSPPTSGRSQFF
TRBJ2-7,.,TRBV13,.,TGTGCCAGCAGCTTAGGCAGGGTAGGCGAGCAGTACTTC,CASSLGRVGEQYF
TRBJ2-5,.,TRBV28,few,TGTGCCAGCAGTTTAAGTGGGACCCAAGAGACCCAGTACTTC,CASSLSGTQETQYF
TRBJ2-1,.,TRBV9,.,TGTGCCAGCAGCGTAGGTGGGGTGCGGAGCAATGAGCAGTTCTTC,CASSVGGVRSNEQFF
TRBJ2-3,.,TRBV5-6,.,TGTGCCAGCAGCCAGGACCGGAGGGCGGTAACTAGCACAGATACGCAGTATTTT,CASSQDRRAVTSTDTQYF
TRBJ2-1,.,TRBV5-1,.,TGCGCCAGCAGCTTGGGTTTTCTCGACAATGAGCAGTTCTTC,CASSLGFLDNEQFF
TRBJ2-1,.,TRBV10-3,few,TGTGCCATCAGTGAGTCGGGGGACAATGAGCAGTTCTTC,CAISESGDNEQFF
TRBJ2-6,TRBD1,TRBV7-9,.,TGTGCCAGCAGCTTAGTGGGGACAGCCTCTGGGGCCAACGTCCTGACTTTC,CASSLVGTASGANVLTF
TRBJ1-2,.,TRBV20-1,once,TGCAGTGCTCCCTCCTATGGCTACACCTTC,CSAPSYGYTF
TRBJ2-3,.,TRBV7-9,.,TGTGCCAGCAGGGGGGTCAGTAGACTCACAGATACGCAGTATTTT,CASRGVSRLTDTQYF
TRBJ2-3,.,TRBV7-3,few,TGTGCCAGCAGCTTAATTGCGCGTCGCGGGGATACGCAGTATTTT,CASSLIARRGDTQYF
TRBJ2-1,TRBD2,TRBV28,few,TGTGCCAGCAGTCCCGGGACTAGCGGGAGAAGGTATGAGCAGTTCTTC,CASSPGTSGRRYEQFF
TRBJ2-7,.,TRBV5-6,few,TGTGCCAGCAGCTTGACATGGGGCAACTACGAGCAGTACTTC,CASSLTWGNYEQYF
TRBJ2-5,.,TRBV5-4,.,TGTGCCAGCAGCTTGGCCGGCAGGACCCAAGAGACCCAGTACTTC,CASSLAGRTQETQYF
TRBJ1-2,.,TRBV15,.,TGTGCCACCAGCAGGTTTGGATACATAGGGGATGGCTACACCTTC,CATSRFGYIGDGYTF
TRBJ2-7,.,TRBV5-1,few,TGCGCCAGCAGCTTCGGATCCTCCTACGAGCAGTACTTC,CASSFGSSYEQYF
TRBJ1-3,TRBD1,TRBV6-5,.,TGTGCCAGCAGTTACTCGCGACAGGGCTCTGGAAACACCATATATTTT,CASSYSRQGSGNTIYF
TRBJ2-3,.,TRBV29-1,.,TGCAGCGTTCGTACTACCACAGATACGCAGTATTTT,CSVRTTTDTQYF
TRBJ1-1,TRBD1,TRBV27,.,TGTGCCAGCAGTTTAAGAACAGGGGGCAGAACTGAAGCTTTCTTT,CASSLRTGGRTEAFF
TRBJ2-7,TRBD2,TRBV29-1,few,TGCAGCGTTGAGCTAGCGGGAGCCGAGCAGTACTTC,CSVELAGAEQYF
TRBJ1-2,TRBD1,TRBV10-3,few,TGTGCCATCACCAAGGACAGGGTACCGGATGGCTACACCTTC,CAITKDRVPDGYTF
TRBJ2-1,TRBD2,TRBV25-1,few,TGTGCCAGCAGTGGGGGGACTAGCGGCTCCTACAATGAGCAGTTCTTC,CASSGGTSGSYNEQFF
TRBJ2-7,TRBD1,TRBV5-6,few,TGTGCCAGCAGCTTGGCGTTCCGGACAGGGGCGTACGAGCAGTACTTC,CASSLAFRTGAYEQYF
TRBJ2-1,.,TRBV27,few,TGTGCCAGCAGGGACGTACCTTACAATGAGCAGTTCTTC,CASRDVPYNEQFF
TRBJ2-1,TRBD2,TRBV7-6,.,TGTGCCAGCAGCCCGACAGCTAGCGGTACTGAGCAGTTCTTC,CASSPTASGTEQFF
TRBJ2-2,.,TRBV7-8,.,TGTGCCAGCAGCTTAGCGCGCGTACCCGGGGAGCTGTTTTTT,CASSLARVPGELFF
TRBJ1-2,.,TRBV28,.,TGTGCCAGCAGTTTAGACCCCCGGGGATTATATGGCTACACCTTC,CASSLDPRGLYGYTF
TRBJ2-6,TRBD1,TRBV18,.,TGTGCCAGCTCACCCCGGCAAAGGACAGGGGGCGCTTCTGGGGCCAACGTCCTGACTTTC,CASSPRQRTGGASGANVLTF
TRBJ1-1,.,TRBV4-3,.,TGCGCCAGCAGCCAACCGGGTTTGGGGACTGAAGCTTTCTTT,CASSQPGLGTEAFF
TRBJ2-7,TRBD2,TRBV18,few,TGTGCCAGCTCACCACATTTACTAGCGGAGGTGTCCTACGAGCAGTACTTC,CASSPHLLAEVSYEQYF
TRBJ2-7,TRBD2,TRBV10-3,few,TGTGCCATCAGTGACGGACTAGCGGGAGGCTCGTACGAGCAGTACTTC,CAISDGLAGGSYEQYF
TRBJ1-2,.,TRBV29-1,.,TGCAGCGCCGATTTTGACGGCAATGGCTACACCTTC,CSADFDGNGYTF
TRBJ1-2,.,TRBV25-1,.,TGTGCCAGCAGTGAAGGGGGGCGCGGGGGCTACACCTTC,CASSEGGRGGYTF
TRBJ2-7,.,TRBV28,few,TGTGCCACCACCGGACAATGGGCCTTCGAGCAGTACTTC,CATTGQWAFEQYF
TRBJ2-7,TRBD2,TRBV7-9,.,TGTGCCAGCAGCCGCGGGACTAGCAACCCCGAGCAGTACTTC,CASSRGTSNPEQYF
TRBJ2-2,TRBD1,TRBV7-9,.,TGTGCCAGCAGCTTAGTGGACAGGGGCTCCGGGGAGCTGTTTTTT,CASSLVDRGSGELFF
TRBJ1-2,.,TRBV29-1,few,TGCAGCGTTGATTATCCCCTACAGGGAAGTACGAGCTATGGCTACACCTTC,CSVDYPLQGSTSYGYTF
TRBJ1-2,.,TRBV7-2,.,TGTGCCAGCAGCTTAGCAGCAGGGGCGGTCTATGGCTACACCTTC,CASSLAAGAVYGYTF
TRBJ2-7,TRBD2,TRBV19,few,TGTGCCAGTAGTATCCGGGAGGGGAACGAGCAGTACTTC,CASSIREGNEQYF
TRBJ2-1,.,TRBV7-3,few,TGTGCCAGCAGCCCACCAGGGCTCAATGAGCAGTTCTTC,CASSPPGLNEQFF
TRBJ2-6,TRBD1,TRBV18,few,TGTGCCAGCTCACTCTTCGGGACAGGGAGTGGGGCCAACGTCCTGACTTTC,CASSLFGTGSGANVLTF